This TCR beta chain comes out of a study of shared clonotypes between healthy human individuals (dated by TCRdb to about 2020). With regard to the full study: The cohort comprised a couple of women and a few men aged 18 to 49 years. For each donor, three plates each were used for CD4 naive and CD4 memory, two plates were used for CD8 naive, and one plate was used for CD8 memory. Blood TCR repertoires of five healthy adults were deeply sequenced to estimate repertoire size and the extent of clonotype sharing between individuals. Different laboratories and diverse techniques were used to prepare libraries and sequence TCR repertoires, to increase sequencing depth and limit assay-specific biases. Per donor, leukapheresis produced somewhere between about 0.9 and 9.5 billion PBMCs. Overall results and qualifications from the work: Naive subsets generally had larger estimated clonotype richness than memory subsets did. Clonotypes shared by all four sorted-subset donors showed higher generation probabilities than non-shared clonotypes. Based on pairwise subsampling, the degree of clonotype sharing among donors was expected to be affected by sequencing depth. Across a few donors, 4.5% to 6.5% of naive CD4, around 3.3% of naive CD8, 2.3% of memory CD4, and approximately 0.4% of memory CD8 clonotypes were shared. Sampling was limited to blood, and TCR repertoires in tissue likely differ from TCR repertoires in blood. Because the study included a small number of donors, the genetic and exposure-history diversity represented was limited. Rarefaction of sorted-subset datasets indicated incomplete sequencing despite the large sequencing depth.

For the CD8 naive samples, CD45RO-negative cells were positively selected for CCR7, yielding a CD45RA+CCR7+ population from which TemRA cells were excluded. Healthy HIV-negative adults with no recently reported acute infections or vaccinations were included as donors. Every donor was a Caucasian adult residing in Nashville, Tennessee, USA. Blood was collected by leukapheresis, and PBMCs were isolated by Ficoll-Histopaque density gradient centrifugation and then cryopreserved in liquid nitrogen vapor phase. Analytical flow cytometry was used to check the purity and quantity of every magnetically sorted T cell population. Genomic DNA was isolated from each sorted fraction and quantified by UV absorbance on a Nanodrop 2000c. Points on this clone: Its target antigen remains unknown. No per-base quality is available; no much larger clone lies one base away.

TCR CDR3 regions were amplified from genomic DNA by multiplex PCR using the deep immunoSEQ assay. Extracted genomic DNA from each cell subset was spread evenly across all wells of several immunoSEQ 96-well plates, with each plate serving as a replicate. For sorted subsets, approximately 210 ng of genomic DNA, equivalent to 30,000 or so T cell genomes, went into each replicate PCR. The purified libraries were quantified using a Qubit 3.0 fluorometer, sized with a Bioanalyzer 2100, and then quantified again using the KAPA Library Quantification kit. Every immunoSEQ 96-well plate was sequenced on a separate single-read 150-cycle Illumina NextSeq 550 flow cell. On the authors' methods: Because the immunoSEQ output held only junctional sequences and lacked quality scores, the filtering could not match the filtering applied to full-length reads. To assign V/J genes and CDR3, sequences were annotated against IMGT germline references using PyIR, a Python wrapper for IgBLAST v1.9. Reads were filtered out if the reads had weak V/J assignments (E-value above 1e-6), no CDR3, stop codons, out-of-frame junctions, or ambiguous translated residues. A V3J clonotype was defined by an identical inferred V gene, J gene, and CDR3 amino acid sequence. To compute the percentage overlap between repertoires, the number of shared unique clonotypes was divided by the size of the smaller repertoire. Three approaches were used to assess repertoire richness: RTK rarefaction, the Chao1 estimator, and Recon v2.1 estimates of unobserved clonotypes. OLGA was used to compute generation probabilities for all TCRbeta clonotypes that the gDNA method yielded from a handful of donors. TCRdb re-hosts the immuneACCESS table, in-frame sequences only. Its copies lack some clones; in the studies checked, an unresolved V gene accounts for under half of them, and the cause for the rest is not known. The V and J calls and clone size come from that table; D and trimming were worked out from the DNA. The sample table contains about 2.1 million clones; only one count was recorded for 85% to 95% of them. The biggest ten clones account for more than 1.5% of the sample.

CDR1 SGHTS and CDR2 YDEGEE were looked up in the germline V gene. CDR3 length: 10 amino acids, cysteine to phenylalanine. The CDR3 DNA has 30 bases and is translated from base 1. The origin of this receptor is a man aged 18 to 35 in good health. Some clones in this sample may be carry-over from other donors' samples. Sequences were obtained from naive CD8+ T cells from PBMCs. In light of the paper, this sample's cell subset or site label describes: CD45RA+CCR7+. Here the chain combines TRBV5-8 and TRBJ1-1; the D region possibly corresponds to TRBD1 (6 bases align). At the DNA level, the sequence is TGTGCAATAGGGGGTCGGACAGCTTTCTTT. It translates as CAIGGRTAFF.